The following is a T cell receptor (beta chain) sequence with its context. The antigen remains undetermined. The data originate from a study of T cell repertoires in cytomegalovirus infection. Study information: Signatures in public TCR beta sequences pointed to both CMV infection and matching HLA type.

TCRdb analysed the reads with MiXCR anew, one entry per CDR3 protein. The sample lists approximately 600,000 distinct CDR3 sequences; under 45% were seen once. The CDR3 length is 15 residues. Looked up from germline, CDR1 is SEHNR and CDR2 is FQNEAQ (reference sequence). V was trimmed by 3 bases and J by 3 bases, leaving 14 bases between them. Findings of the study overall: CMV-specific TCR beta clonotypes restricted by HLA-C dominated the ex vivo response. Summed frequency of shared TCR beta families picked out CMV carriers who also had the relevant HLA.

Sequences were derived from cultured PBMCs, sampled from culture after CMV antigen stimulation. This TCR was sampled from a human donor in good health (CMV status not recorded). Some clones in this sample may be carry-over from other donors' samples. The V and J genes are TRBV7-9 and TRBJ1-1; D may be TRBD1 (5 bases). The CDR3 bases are TGTGCCAGCAGCTTTTACTTCGGGGGAGACACTGAAGCTTTCTTT. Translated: CASSFYFGGDTEAFF.